This TCR beta chain stems from a study of regulatory T cells in long-lasting Graves disease. Overall study findings and caveats: Persistent cases favored TRBV28, TRBJ1-2 and TRBJ2-5.

The CDR3 sequence is 18 residues long. The germline CDR1 and CDR2 sequences are LGHNT and FRNRAP. Trimming stripped 3 bases from V and 1 base from J, with 18 bases between. As to time point: newly diagnosed GD, antithyroid drugs for less than 3 months. RNA extracted from PBMCs served as the sequencing template. Researchers made TCR beta libraries by using iRepertoire HTBI primers and running Arm-PCR on CDR3 regions. TCRdb called the multiplex PCR reads again in MiXCR, with one record for every CDR3 protein. The repertoire consists of over 400,000 distinct CDR3 sequences, with less than 15% occurring once and the leading ten covering approximately 15%. This clonotype was observed a handful of times. The antigen is not known. A further study also used this sample, focusing on T cells in Graves' hyperthyroidism and ophthalmopathy. That work contributes: Uncontrolled infection, other autoimmune disease, pregnancy or lactation barred patients from enrollment. Initially, a first-round RT-PCR of the TCR CDR3 employed the HTBI primer set.

The sequences come from peripheral blood mononuclear cells (PBMCs), collected at new diagnosis, from a patient treated with antithyroid drugs. This clonotype was sampled from a woman aged 45-59 years with Graves disease. The chain employs TRBV12-5 and TRBJ2-2, with a possible D match to TRBD2 (6 bases). CDR3 sequence: CASGFLVHGRENTGELFF. The DNA of the CDR3 is TGTGCTAGTGGTTTCCTGGTACATGGGCGGGAGAACACCGGGGAGCTGTTTTTT.